Presented here are 11 T cell receptor beta chains from one specimen sequenced in a study of beta chain features in type 1 diabetes. Study findings and constraints: TCRB CDR3 length was moderately but significantly reduced in all four CD4+ subsets of Type 1 diabetes patients.

Expressed TCRB transcripts got sequenced, as all isolated RNA was reverse transcribed. Sequencing was performed with immunoSEQ multiplex PCR; in TCRdb, only in-frame clones are kept and a portion is missing. This sample has about 270,000 clones, with around an eighth found just once. No antigen has been assigned to these receptors. The material sequenced was naive CD4+ T cells from blood. Receptors originate from a man younger than 45 with type 1 diabetes.

This clone was seen a handful of times. The chain links TRBV30 to TRBJ2-7; weak D call: TRBD2 (5 bases). The V gene lost 2 bases and the J gene lost 4 bases, with 21 bases spanning the gap. Germline CDR1 and CDR2: GTSNPN and SVGIG (reference sequence). CDR3 size: 16 residues. In DNA, the CDR3 is TGTGCCTGGAGTTATGCTAGAGGGCCTTCGGGGTACGAGCAGTACTTC. Its translation is CAWSYARGPSGYEQYF.

In this sample, this clone turned up a few times. This chain uses TRBV4-3 with TRBJ2-2; D is unresolved. Germline CDR1 LGHNA, CDR2 YSLEER. The length of the CDR3 is 14 residues. Trimming stripped 0 bases from V and 10 bases from J, with 12 bases between. CDR3 sequence: CASSQETRIPELFF. As DNA, the CDR3 is TGCGCCAGCAGCCAAGAGACTCGTATACCGGAGCTGTTTTTT.

The rearrangement joins TRBV29-1 to TRBJ2-5, with D perhaps matching TRBD1 (5 bases). V was shortened by 4 bases and J by 2 bases, with 14 bases between the two germline ends. The CDR3 loop spans 14 amino acids. Germline lookup yields CDR1 SQVTM and CDR2 ANQGSEA. The DNA for the CDR3 is TGCAGCGTTGCCCCCGACAGTACACAAGAGACCCAGTACTTC. Amino acid sequence: CSVAPDSTQETQYF.

This clone was seen a handful of times. The sample carries other DNA sequences with the same CDR3. The chain uses TRBV5-1 and TRBJ2-3; 10 bases fit TRBD1. Germline CDR1 SGHRS, CDR2 YFSETQ. The junction had 1 base not matched to a gene; V was cut back by 3 bases and J by 3 bases. This CDR3 spans 14 amino acids. CDR3 DNA sequence: TGCGCCAGCAGCTCGGGACAGGGGACAGATACGCAGTATTTT. Protein sequence: CASSSGQGTDTQYF.

The chain couples TRBV7-9 to TRBJ1-2; 10 bases align to TRBD1. The germline gives CDR1 SEHNR, CDR2 FQNEAQ (reference sequence). Germline trimming cut 6 bases from V and 5 bases from J; bases unmatched to any gene: 12. CDR3 size: 16 residues. The CDR3 DNA reads as TGTGCCAGCAGACCCACCCCCGGGACAGGGGATTATGGCTACACCTTC. As protein: CASRPTPGTGDYGYTF.

This chain connects TRBV2 to TRBJ2-1; D not certain. CDR1 SNHLY and CDR2 FYNNEI come from the germline V gene. V lost 4 bases and J lost 2, with 12 bases in between. There are 15 residues in the CDR3. CDR3 bases: TGTGCCAGCAGTGGTCTCTCGCTAACCTACAATGAGCAGTTCTTC. Translation gives CASSGLSLTYNEQFF.

This clone was found a few times. This chain connects TRBV4-2 to TRBJ2-7; D is perhaps TRBD2 (6 bases). The V and J ends lost 1 base and 0 bases respectively, with 13 bases between them. The CDR3 runs to 16 residues. Germline V gene data show CDR1 as LGHNA and CDR2 as YNFKEQ. CDR3 residues: CASSQGGPGASYEQYF. CDR3 DNA sequence: TGTGCCAGCAGCCAAGGTGGACCGGGAGCCTCCTACGAGCAGTACTTC.

The chain links TRBV18 to TRBJ1-1; D may be TRBD1 (5 bases). V lost 1 base to trimming and J lost 4 bases, with 13 bases between them. The CDR3 is 15 residues long. The germline CDR1 and CDR2 sequences are KGHSH and LQKENI. The CDR3 loop reads CASSPREGSGTEAFF. As DNA, the CDR3 is TGTGCCAGCTCACCACGGGAGGGGTCGGGCACTGAAGCTTTCTTT. The variable domain in full, with the rest retrieved from reference TRBV18 and TRBJ1-1, is NAGVMQNPRHLVRRRGQEARLRCSPMKGHSHVYWYRQLPEEGLKFMVYLQKENIIDESGMPKERFSAEFPKEGPSILRIQQVVRGDSAAYFCASSPREGSGTEAFFGQGTRLTVV.

The gene calls are TRBV9 and TRBJ1-1; 11 bases are shared with TRBD1. CDR1 and CDR2 from the germline V gene are SGDLS and YYNGEE. J was trimmed by 5 bases and V by 2 bases; bases with no gene match: 5. The CDR3 has 15 amino acids. The CDR3 reads CASSVSGTGGTEAFF. The CDR3 bases are TGTGCCAGCAGCGTCTCCGGGACAGGGGGGACTGAAGCTTTCTTT.

The chain couples TRBV5-4 to TRBJ2-2, with 8 positions matching TRBD1. The ends lost 2 bases at V and 4 bases at J; junction bases unmatched: 7. The CDR3 length is 16 residues. Germline loops: CDR1 SGHNT, CDR2 YYREEE (reference sequence). DNA for the CDR3: TGTGCCAGCAGCTTTCCAGGGGGCGCCTCCACCGGGGAGCTGTTTTTT. Residues: CASSFPGGASTGELFF.

This clone was seen only a few times. The chain has TRBV6-6 and TRBJ2-7; 8 bases match TRBD1. This CDR3 has 13 amino acids. V gave up 6 bases and J gave up 5 bases; unmatched junction bases: 6. From germline, CDR1 is MNHNY and CDR2 SVGAGI (reference sequence). CDR3 coding DNA: TGTGCCAGCAGGCAAACAGGGGGGAACGAGCAGTACTTC. Encoded protein: CASRQTGGNEQYF.